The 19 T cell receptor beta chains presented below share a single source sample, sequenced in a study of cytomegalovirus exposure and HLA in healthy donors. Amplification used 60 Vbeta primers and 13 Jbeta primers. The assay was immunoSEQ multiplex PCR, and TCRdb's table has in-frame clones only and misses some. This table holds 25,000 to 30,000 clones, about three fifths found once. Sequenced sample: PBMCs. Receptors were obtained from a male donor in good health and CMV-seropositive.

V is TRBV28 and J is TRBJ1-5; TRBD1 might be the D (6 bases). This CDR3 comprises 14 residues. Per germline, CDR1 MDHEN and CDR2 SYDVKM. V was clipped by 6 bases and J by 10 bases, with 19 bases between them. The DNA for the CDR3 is TGTGCCAGCAGGAAAGACAGGCTAATCAGCCCCCAGCATTTT. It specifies CASRKDRLISPQHF.

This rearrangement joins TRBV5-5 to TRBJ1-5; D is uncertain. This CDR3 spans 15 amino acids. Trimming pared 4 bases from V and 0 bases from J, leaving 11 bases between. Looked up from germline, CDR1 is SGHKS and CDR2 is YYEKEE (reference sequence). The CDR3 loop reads CASSALSYSNQPQHF. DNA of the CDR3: TGTGCCAGCAGCGCCCTAAGCTATAGCAATCAGCCCCAGCATTTT.

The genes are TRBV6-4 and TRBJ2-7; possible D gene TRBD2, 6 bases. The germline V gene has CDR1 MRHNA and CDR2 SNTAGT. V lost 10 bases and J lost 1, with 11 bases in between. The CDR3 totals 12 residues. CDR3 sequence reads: CATLGLSYEQYF. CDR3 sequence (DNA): TGTGCCACCTTAGGACTATCCTACGAGCAGTACTTC.

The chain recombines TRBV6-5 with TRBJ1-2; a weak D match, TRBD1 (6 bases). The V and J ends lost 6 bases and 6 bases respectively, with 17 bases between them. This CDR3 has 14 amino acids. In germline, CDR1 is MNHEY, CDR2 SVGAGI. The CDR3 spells CASSLLGGLDGYTF. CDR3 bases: TGTGCCAGCAGCCTCCTCGGGGGGCTCGATGGCTACACCTTC.

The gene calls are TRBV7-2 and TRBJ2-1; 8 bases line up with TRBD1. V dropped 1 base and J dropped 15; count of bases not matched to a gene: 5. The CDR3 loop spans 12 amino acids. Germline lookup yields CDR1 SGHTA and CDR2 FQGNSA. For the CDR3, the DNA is TGTGCCAGCAGCTTAGGACAGGGGACGCTGTTCTTC. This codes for CASSLGQGTLFF. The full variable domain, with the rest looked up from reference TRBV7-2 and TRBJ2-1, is GAGVSQSPSNKVTEKGKDVELRCDPISGHTALYWYRQSLGQGLEFLIYFQGNSAPDKSGLPSDRFSAERTGGSVSTLTIQRTQQEDSAVYLCASSLGQGTLFFGPGTRLTVL.

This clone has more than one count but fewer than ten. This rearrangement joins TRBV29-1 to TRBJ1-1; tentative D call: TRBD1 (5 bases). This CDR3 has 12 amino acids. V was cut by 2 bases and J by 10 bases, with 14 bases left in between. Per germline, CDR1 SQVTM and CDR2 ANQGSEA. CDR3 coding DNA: TGCAGCGTTGAAATTGGTGCGGGGGGAGCTTTCTTT. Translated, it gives CSVEIGAGGAFF.

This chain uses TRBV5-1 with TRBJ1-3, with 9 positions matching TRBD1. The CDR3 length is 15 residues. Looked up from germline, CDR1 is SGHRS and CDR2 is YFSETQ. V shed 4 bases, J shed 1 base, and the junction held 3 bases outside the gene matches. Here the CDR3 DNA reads TGCGCCAGCAGCGGGGGGACAGGGTCTGGAAACACCATATATTTT. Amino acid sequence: CASSGGTGSGNTIYF.

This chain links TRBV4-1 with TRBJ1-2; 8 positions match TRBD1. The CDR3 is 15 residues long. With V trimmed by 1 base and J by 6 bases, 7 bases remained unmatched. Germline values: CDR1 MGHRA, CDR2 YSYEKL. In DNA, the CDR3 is TGCGCCAGCAGCCAAGTAAATACAGGGGGTAATGGCTACACCTTC. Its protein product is CASSQVNTGGNGYTF.

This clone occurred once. CDR3 residues: CASSLRLAVDTQYF. The CDR3 bases are TGTGCCAGCAGCCTCCGACTAGCGGTAGATACGCAGTATTTT. The J gene is TRBJ2-3, the V gene TRBV9; 9 positions agree with TRBD2. V lost 4 bases, J lost 5 bases, and 5 bases stayed unmatched. This CDR3 has 14 amino acids. In germline, CDR1 is SGDLS, CDR2 YYNGEE.

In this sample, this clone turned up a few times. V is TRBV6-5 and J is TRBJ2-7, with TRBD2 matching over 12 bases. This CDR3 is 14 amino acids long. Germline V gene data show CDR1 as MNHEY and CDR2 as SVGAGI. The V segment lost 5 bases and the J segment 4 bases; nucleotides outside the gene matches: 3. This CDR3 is CASSLAGGPYEQYF. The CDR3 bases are TGTGCCAGCAGTCTAGCGGGAGGGCCATACGAGCAGTACTTC.

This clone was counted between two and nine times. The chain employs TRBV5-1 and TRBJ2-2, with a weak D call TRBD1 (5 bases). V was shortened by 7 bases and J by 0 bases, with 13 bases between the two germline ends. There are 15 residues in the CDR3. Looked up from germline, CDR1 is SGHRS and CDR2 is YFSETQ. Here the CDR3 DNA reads TGCGCCAGCGCCAGGGAAGTTCCGAACACCGGGGAGCTGTTTTTT. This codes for CASAREVPNTGELFF.

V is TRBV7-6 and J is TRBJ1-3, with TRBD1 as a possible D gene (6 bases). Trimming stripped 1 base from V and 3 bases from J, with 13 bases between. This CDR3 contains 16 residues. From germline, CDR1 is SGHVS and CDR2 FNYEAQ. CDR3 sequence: CASSLEGAGVGNTIYF. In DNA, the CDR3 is TGTGCCAGCAGCTTAGAGGGTGCAGGGGTTGGAAACACCATATATTTT.

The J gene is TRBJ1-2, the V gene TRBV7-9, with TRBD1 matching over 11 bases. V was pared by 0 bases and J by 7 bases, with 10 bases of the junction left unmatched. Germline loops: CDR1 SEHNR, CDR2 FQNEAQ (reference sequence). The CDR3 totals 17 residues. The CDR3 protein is CASSLAPTGTGGFGYTF. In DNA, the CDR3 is TGTGCCAGCAGCTTAGCGCCCACCGGGACAGGGGGTTTTGGCTACACCTTC.

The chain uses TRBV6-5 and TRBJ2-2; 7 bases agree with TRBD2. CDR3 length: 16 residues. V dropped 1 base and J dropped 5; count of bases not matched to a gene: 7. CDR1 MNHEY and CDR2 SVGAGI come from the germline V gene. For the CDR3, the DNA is TGTGCCAGCAGTTACTTATTCGTGGGGGGGACCGGGGAGCTGTTTTTT. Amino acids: CASSYLFVGGTGELFF.

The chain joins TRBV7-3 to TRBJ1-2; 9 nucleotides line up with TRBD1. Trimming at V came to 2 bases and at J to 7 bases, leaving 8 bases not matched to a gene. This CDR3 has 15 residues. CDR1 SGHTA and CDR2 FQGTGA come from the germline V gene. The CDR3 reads CASSLYQDRGLGYTF. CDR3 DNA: TGTGCCAGCAGCTTATATCAGGACAGGGGACTTGGCTACACCTTC.

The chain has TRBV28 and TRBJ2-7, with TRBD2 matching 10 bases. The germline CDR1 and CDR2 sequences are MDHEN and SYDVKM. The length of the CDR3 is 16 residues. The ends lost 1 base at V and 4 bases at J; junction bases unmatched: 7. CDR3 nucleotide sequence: TGTGCCAGCAGTTTATTATCGGCTAGCGGGAGTTACGAGCAGTACTTC. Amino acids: CASSLLSASGSYEQYF.

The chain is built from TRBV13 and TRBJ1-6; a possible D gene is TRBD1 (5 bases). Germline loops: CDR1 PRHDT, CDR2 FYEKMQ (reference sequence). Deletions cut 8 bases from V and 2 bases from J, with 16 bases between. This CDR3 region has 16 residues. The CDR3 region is CASQFGGDPYNSPLHF. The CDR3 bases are TGTGCCAGCCAATTTGGCGGGGACCCCTATAATTCACCCCTCCACTTT.

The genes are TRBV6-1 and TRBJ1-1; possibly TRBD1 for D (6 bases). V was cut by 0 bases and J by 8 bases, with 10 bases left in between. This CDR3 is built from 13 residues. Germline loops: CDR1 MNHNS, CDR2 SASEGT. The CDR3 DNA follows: TGTGCCAGCAGTGAAGCCGGACAGAGAGAAGCTTTCTTT. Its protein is CASSEAGQREAFF.

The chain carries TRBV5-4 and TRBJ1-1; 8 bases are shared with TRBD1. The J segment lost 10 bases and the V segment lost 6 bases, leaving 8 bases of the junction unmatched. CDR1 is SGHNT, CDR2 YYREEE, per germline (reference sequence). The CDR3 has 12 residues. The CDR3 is CASKKQGEGAFF. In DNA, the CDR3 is TGTGCCAGCAAGAAACAGGGGGAGGGAGCTTTCTTT. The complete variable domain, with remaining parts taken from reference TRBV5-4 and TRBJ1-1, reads ETGVTQSPTHLIKTRGQQVTLRCSSQSGHNTVSWYQQALGQGPQFIFQYYREEENGRGNFPPRFSGLQFPNYSSELNVNALELDDSALYLCASKKQGEGAFFGQGTRLTVV.